The 23 T cell receptor beta chains reported below all come from one sample, sequenced in a study of blood T cell repertoires in COVID-19. Data came from immunoSEQ multiplex PCR; TCRdb stores just in-frame clones and leaves some out. The data contain over 400,000 clones, roughly nine tenths of them singletons. The sequenced sample consisted of peripheral blood. These TCRs come from a woman between 45 and 60 years old with COVID-19, enrolled during active disease.

The chain combines TRBV14 with TRBJ2-7; 9 positions match TRBD1. The CDR3 has 13 residues. The germline gives CDR1 SGHDN, CDR2 FVKESK. Trimming at V came to 4 bases and at J to 10 bases, leaving 8 bases not matched to a gene. The CDR3 loop is CASSLPGTGKQYF. CDR3 DNA sequence: TGTGCCAGCAGCCTTCCCGGGACAGGGAAACAGTACTTC.

This clone was seen a single time. The rearrangement joins TRBV7-8 to TRBJ1-2, with 8 bases fitting TRBD1. Germline CDR1 SGHVS, CDR2 FQNEAQ. Trimming removed 2 bases from V and 4 bases from J; junction bases left unmatched: 6. The CDR3 length is 15 residues. In DNA, the CDR3 is TGTGCCAGCAGCTTAACTCGGGACAGGTCCTATGGCTACACCTTC. Protein: CASSLTRDRSYGYTF.

For the CDR3, the DNA is TGTGCCACCAGTGAATCCACAGGGGACAGCTACACCTTC. Protein sequence: CATSESTGDSYTF. The chain is built from TRBV24-1 and TRBJ1-2, with TRBD1 identical over 7 bases. V gave up 4 bases and J gave up 9 bases; unmatched junction bases: 7. The length of the CDR3 is 13 residues. Germline V gives CDR1 KGHDR, CDR2 SFDVKD.

The V gene is TRBV11-3, the J gene TRBJ1-1; 7 bases fit TRBD1. The CDR3 covers 14 residues. Germline-derived CDR1 and CDR2 are SGHNT and YENEEA. V gave up 5 bases and J gave up 0 bases; unmatched junction bases: 3. For the CDR3, the DNA is TGTGCCAGCAGCCGGGGACAGATGAACACTGAAGCTTTCTTT. It translates to CASSRGQMNTEAFF.

The J gene is TRBJ2-7, the V gene TRBV5-4; possible D gene TRBD2, 5 bases. This CDR3 has 14 residues. Germline V gene data show CDR1 as SGHNT and CDR2 as YYREEE (reference sequence). Between the trimmed V and J ends, which lost 4 bases and 2 bases, there was a span of 13 bases. CDR3 DNA sequence: TGTGCCAGCAGCCGGGAACCGGGGACCTACGAGCAGTACTTC. As protein: CASSREPGTYEQYF.

The chain employs TRBV6-2 or TRBV6-3 and TRBJ1-2; perhaps TRBD1 as D (5 bases). Trimming removed 0 bases at V and 6 bases at J, with 17 bases between. The CDR3 sequence is 16 residues long. The germline CDR1 and CDR2 sequences are MNHEY and SVGEGT. CDR3 bases: TGTGCCAGCAGTTACTCCTTCGACAGACCTCGGAATGGCTACACCTTC. Its protein product is CASSYSFDRPRNGYTF.

The V gene is TRBV2, the J gene TRBJ2-2, with 9 bases identical to TRBD2. Trimming cost V 7 bases and J 6 bases; bases outside gene matches: 9. The CDR3 consists of 15 residues. Germline V gene lookup returns CDR1 SNHLY and CDR2 FYNNEI. CDR3 residues: CASTLLAGMAGELFF. For the CDR3, the DNA is TGTGCCAGCACTTTACTAGCGGGTATGGCCGGGGAGCTGTTTTTT.

The chain employs TRBV5-1 and TRBJ1-1; the match to TRBD1 covers 7 bases. The V and J ends lost 0 bases and 1 base, in that order; junction bases with no gene match: 0. CDR1 is SGHRS, CDR2 YFSETQ, per germline. The CDR3 contains 14 residues. As DNA, the CDR3 is TGCGCCAGCAGCTTGGACAGGGGGAACACTGAAGCTTTCTTT. The encoded protein is CASSLDRGNTEAFF.

With respect to this clone: Because the CDR3's place on the DNA is in doubt, the DNA is left out and the CDR3 is given as listed by TCRdb. The V call is TRBV12-5, the J call TRBJ2-6; the table's D call TRBD1 went unverified against the DNA. Counting both end residues, the CDR3 totals 19 amino acids. The V gene's germline CDR1 is LGHNT and CDR2 FRNRAP. The CDR3 sequence: CASGLGTGQTISGANVLTF.

This chain links TRBV24-1 with TRBJ2-7, with D possibly matching TRBD2 (6 bases). This CDR3 comprises 16 residues. The germline V gene encodes CDR1 KGHDR and CDR2 SFDVKD. Trimming cost V 3 bases and J 2 bases, with 16 bases left between them. CDR3 sequence: CATSDRMTSFTYEQYF. CDR3 sequence (DNA): TGTGCCACCAGTGATCGGATGACTAGTTTCACCTACGAGCAGTACTTC.

The chain links TRBV5-1 to TRBJ1-1; unclear D gene. V lost 1 base and J lost 7, with 8 bases in between. The CDR3 extends over 12 amino acids. The germline CDR1 and CDR2 sequences are SGHRS and YFSETQ. The CDR3 protein is CASSLRGDEAFF. In DNA, the CDR3 is TGCGCCAGCAGCTTGCGGGGAGATGAAGCTTTCTTT.

The rearrangement uses TRBV15 and TRBJ1-4; 7 bases map to TRBD1. CDR1 is LNHNV and CDR2 is YYDKDF in the germline V gene (reference sequence). V was pared by 5 bases and J by 5 bases, with 5 bases of the junction left unmatched. CDR3 size: 14 residues. CDR3 protein: CATSLQGVNEKLFF. CDR3 nucleotides: TGTGCCACCAGCCTCCAGGGGGTAAATGAAAAACTGTTTTTT.

The V call is TRBV2, the J call TRBJ1-4; D might be TRBD1 (5 bases). Between the trimmed V and J ends, which lost 2 bases and 7 bases, there was a span of 14 bases. The CDR3 has 15 amino acids. Germline CDR1 reads SNHLY; CDR2 reads FYNNEI. Here the CDR3 reads CASSEPGRRGEKLFF. The DNA for the CDR3 is TGTGCCAGCAGTGAACCCGGCAGGAGGGGTGAAAAACTGTTTTTT.

The chain carries TRBV6-5 and TRBJ1-1, with a tentative D call TRBD1 (5 bases). This CDR3 has 13 residues. Germline V gene data show CDR1 as MNHEY and CDR2 as SVGAGI. V gave up 2 bases and J gave up 5 bases, with 9 bases separating them. The CDR3 sequence: CASSYRGWTEAFF. CDR3 DNA: TGTGCCAGCAGTTACCGGGGGTGGACTGAAGCTTTCTTT.

The chain combines TRBV27 with TRBJ1-5, with 8 positions matching TRBD1. J was trimmed by 5 bases and V by 6 bases; bases with no gene match: 9. The CDR3 is 15 residues long. CDR1 is MNHEY, CDR2 SMNVEV, per germline (reference sequence). In DNA form, the CDR3 reads TGTGCCAGCAGAGATACAGGGGGTAATGATCAGCCCCAGCATTTT. Protein sequence: CASRDTGGNDQPQHF.

The V gene is TRBV5-1, the J gene TRBJ2-5; D gene unclear. Germline assignment: CDR1 SGHRS and CDR2 YFSETQ. The CDR3 consists of 15 residues. With 4 bases removed from V and 7 bases from J, the gap between germline ends came to 20 bases. CDR3 sequence: CASSLGMVALRTQYF. The CDR3 DNA reads TGCGCCAGCAGCCTGGGAATGGTAGCCCTCCGGACCCAGTACTTC.

The table lists this clone with a few counts. V gene TRBV18 combines with J gene TRBJ1-1; weak D call: TRBD1 (6 bases). Germline CDR1 reads KGHSH; CDR2 reads LQKENI. This CDR3 has 14 amino acids. The V gene lost 4 bases and the J gene lost 0 bases, with 9 bases spanning the gap. DNA of the CDR3: TGTGCCAGCTCACTGGACAGCTTGAACACTGAAGCTTTCTTT. Amino acids: CASSLDSLNTEAFF.

The chain recombines TRBV27 with TRBJ2-1; a possible D gene is TRBD1 (7 bases). The V end lost 0 bases, the J end lost 1 base, and 10 bases lay between the germline ends. Germline CDR1 and CDR2: MNHEY and SMNVEV (reference sequence). The CDR3 has 16 residues. CDR3 nucleotides: TGTGCCAGCAGTTTATCCAGGGGGGTTTCCTACAATGAGCAGTTCTTC. Translating it yields CASSLSRGVSYNEQFF.

The V call is TRBV5-1, the J call TRBJ2-1, with 7 bases aligning to TRBD2. Germline V gene data show CDR1 as SGHRS and CDR2 as YFSETQ. CDR3 length: 18 amino acids. Losses at the gene ends were 2 bases for V and 0 bases for J; bases not matched to a gene: 11. CDR3 region: CASSLRSEAGSSYNEQFF. The CDR3 DNA sequence: TGCGCCAGCAGCTTACGCTCGGAAGCGGGGAGCTCCTACAATGAGCAGTTCTTC.

The chain uses TRBV5-6 and TRBJ1-5; 8 bases are a match to TRBD1. Germline V gives CDR1 SGHDT, CDR2 YYEEEE. Germline trimming cut 4 bases from V and 4 bases from J; bases unmatched to any gene: 7. This CDR3 contains 15 residues. In DNA form, the CDR3 reads TGTGCCAGCAGCAAACAGGGGGGAGGGAATCAGCCCCAGCATTTT. Translation gives CASSKQGGGNQPQHF.

V gene TRBV14 combines with J gene TRBJ2-7, with D possibly matching TRBD1 (5 bases). Trimming pared 4 bases from V and 4 bases from J, leaving 14 bases between. CDR3 length: 14 amino acids. CDR1 is SGHDN and CDR2 is FVKESK in the germline V gene. Here the CDR3 DNA reads TGTGCCAGCAGCCTAGGCGCAGGGTGGTACGAGCAGTACTTC. As protein: CASSLGAGWYEQYF.

The CDR3 is CASSPGGYGNQPQHF. The DNA of the CDR3 is TGTGCCAGCAGTCCAGGGGGCTACGGCAATCAGCCCCAGCATTTT. The chain links TRBV6-5 to TRBJ1-5; 8 bases are shared with TRBD1. Germline CDR1 and CDR2: MNHEY and SVGAGI. The ends lost 5 bases at V and 2 bases at J; junction bases unmatched: 5. The CDR3 is 15 residues long.

This clone appeared a single time. The rearrangement links TRBV5-6 to TRBJ1-1, with D uncertain. V lost 2 bases to trimming and J lost 2 bases, with 10 bases between them. Germline CDR1 is SGHDT and CDR2 is YYEEEE. The CDR3 has 14 residues. The CDR3 reads CASSFRSGNTEAFF. CDR3 DNA sequence: TGTGCCAGCAGCTTCCGGTCGGGTAACACTGAAGCTTTCTTT.